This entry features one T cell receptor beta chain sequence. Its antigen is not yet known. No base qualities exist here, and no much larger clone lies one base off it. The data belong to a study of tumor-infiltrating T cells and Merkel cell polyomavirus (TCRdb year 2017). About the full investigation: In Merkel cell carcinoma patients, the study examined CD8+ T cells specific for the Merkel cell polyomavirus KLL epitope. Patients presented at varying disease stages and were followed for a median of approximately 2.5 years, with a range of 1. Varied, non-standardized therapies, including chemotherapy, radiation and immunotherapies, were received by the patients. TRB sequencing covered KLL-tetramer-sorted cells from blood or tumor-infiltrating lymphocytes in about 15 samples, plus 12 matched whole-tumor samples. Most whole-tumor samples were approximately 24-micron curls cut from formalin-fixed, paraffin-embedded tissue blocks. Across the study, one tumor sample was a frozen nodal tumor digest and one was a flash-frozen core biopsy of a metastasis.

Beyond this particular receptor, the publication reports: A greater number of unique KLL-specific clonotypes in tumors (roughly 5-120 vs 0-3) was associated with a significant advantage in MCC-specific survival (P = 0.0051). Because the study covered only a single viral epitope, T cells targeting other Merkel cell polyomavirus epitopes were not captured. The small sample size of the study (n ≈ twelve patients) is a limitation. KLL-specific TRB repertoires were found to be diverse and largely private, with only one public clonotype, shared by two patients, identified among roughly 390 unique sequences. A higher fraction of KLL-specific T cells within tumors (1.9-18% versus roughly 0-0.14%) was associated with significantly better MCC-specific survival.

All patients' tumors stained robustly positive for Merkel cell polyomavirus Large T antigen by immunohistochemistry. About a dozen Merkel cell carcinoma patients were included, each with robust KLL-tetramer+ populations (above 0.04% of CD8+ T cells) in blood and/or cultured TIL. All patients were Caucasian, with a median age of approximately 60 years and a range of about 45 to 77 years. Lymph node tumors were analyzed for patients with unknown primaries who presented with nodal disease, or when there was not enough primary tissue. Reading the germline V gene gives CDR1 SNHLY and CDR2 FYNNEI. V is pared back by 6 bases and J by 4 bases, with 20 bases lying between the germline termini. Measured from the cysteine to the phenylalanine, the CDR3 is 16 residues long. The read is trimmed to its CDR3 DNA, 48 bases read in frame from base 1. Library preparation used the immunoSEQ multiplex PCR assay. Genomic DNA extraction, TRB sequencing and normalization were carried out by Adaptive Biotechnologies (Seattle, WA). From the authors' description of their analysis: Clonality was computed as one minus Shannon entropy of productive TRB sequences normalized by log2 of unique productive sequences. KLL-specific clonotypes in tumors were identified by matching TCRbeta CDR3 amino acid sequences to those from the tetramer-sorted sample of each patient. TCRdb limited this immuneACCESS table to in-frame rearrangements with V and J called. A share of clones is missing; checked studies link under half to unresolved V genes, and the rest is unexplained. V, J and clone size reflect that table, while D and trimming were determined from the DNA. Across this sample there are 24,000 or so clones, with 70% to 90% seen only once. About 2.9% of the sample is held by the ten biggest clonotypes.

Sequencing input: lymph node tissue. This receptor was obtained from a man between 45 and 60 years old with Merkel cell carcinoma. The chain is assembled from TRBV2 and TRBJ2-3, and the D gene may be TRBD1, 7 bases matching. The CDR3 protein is CASRVDRQGGADTQYF. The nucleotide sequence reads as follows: TGTGCCAGCAGGGTCGACCGCCAGGGGGGAGCAGATACGCAGTATTTT.